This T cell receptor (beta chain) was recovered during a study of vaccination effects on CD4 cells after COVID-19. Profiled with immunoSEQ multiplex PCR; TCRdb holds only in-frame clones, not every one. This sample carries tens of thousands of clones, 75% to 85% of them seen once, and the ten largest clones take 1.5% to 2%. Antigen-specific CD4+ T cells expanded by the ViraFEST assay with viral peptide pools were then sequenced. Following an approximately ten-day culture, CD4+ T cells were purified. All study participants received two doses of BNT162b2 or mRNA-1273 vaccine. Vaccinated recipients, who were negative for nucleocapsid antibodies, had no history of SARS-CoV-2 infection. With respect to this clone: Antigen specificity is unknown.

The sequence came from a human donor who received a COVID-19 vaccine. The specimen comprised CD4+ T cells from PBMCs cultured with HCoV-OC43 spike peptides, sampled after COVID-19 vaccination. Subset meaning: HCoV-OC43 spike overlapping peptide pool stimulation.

The DNA for the CDR3 is TGTGCCAGCAGTTATGCAGGGTTGGCTGAAGCTTTCTTT. Translated: CASSYAGLAEAFF. The V gene is TRBV6-2 or TRBV6-3, the J gene TRBJ1-1, with D possibly TRBD1 on 5 matching bases. Trimming left V 3 bases short and J 6 bases short, with 11 bases between. Per germline, CDR1 MNHEY and CDR2 SVGEGT. The CDR3 is 13 residues long.